This record looks at one TCR beta chain sequence and its context. Its antigen is not identified. This entry belongs to a study of cytomegalovirus exposure and HLA in healthy donors. 60 Vbeta and 13 Jbeta primers were used in PCR. Measured with immunoSEQ multiplex PCR; TCRdb has only the in-frame clones, and not every one. The specimen's table records about 67,000 clones. Study results and limitations: Some TCR beta chains (more than 150 of them) were listed as cytomegalovirus-associated. The study found most TCR sequences rare, yet found some public TCRs in many donors. Later analysis suggested most CMV-associated TCR beta chains were HLA-restricted.

This CDR3 has 12 residues. Germline V lookup: CDR1 SGHAT, CDR2 FQNNGV. With 5 bases removed from V and 6 bases from J, the gap between germline ends came to 11 bases. The sample consisted of PBMCs. The TCR comes from a woman younger than 45 in good health and CMV-seronegative. The chain combines TRBV11-2 with TRBJ2-7; D remains unclear. The CDR3 region has the DNA TGTGCCAGCAGCACCTCCGTCGGCGAGCAGTACTTC. Its protein is CASSTSVGEQYF.